The sequence of this T cell receptor beta chain was determined in a study of T cells in localized non-small cell lung cancer. Study-level findings and limits: Adjacent lung had a median about 55 of the 100 largest tumor clones.

The germline V gene has CDR1 SGHDN and CDR2 FVKESK. The CDR3 covers 14 residues. The V end lost 4 bases, the J end lost 1 base, and 10 bases lay between the germline ends. This clone was counted a few times. What it binds is not known. Generated by immunoSEQ multiplex PCR, the TCRdb table keeps only in-frame clones and is missing some. The table shows 48,000 or so clones, with approximately 80% occurring only once. The TCR comes from a man aged 40 to 69 with stage I squamous cell lung carcinoma. The chain recombines TRBV14 with TRBJ1-1, with D hard to call. The sequenced sample was peripheral blood, obtained before any cancer treatment. The CDR3 DNA reads TGTGCCAGCAGCCCCGTAATTTCGAACACTGAAGCTTTCTTT. It encodes CASSPVISNTEAFF.